A selection of T cell receptor beta chains follows, all from one sample in a study of Graves' ophthalmopathy and Graves' hyperthyroidism. TCRdb redid the calling of the multiplex PCR reads with MiXCR, one entry per CDR3 protein. This sample carries a few hundred thousand distinct CDR3 sequences, about a sixth of them seen once, and the ten largest clones take 2% to 2.5%. The sample taken for sequencing was peripheral blood. These receptors were obtained from an adult woman with stable Graves' hyperthyroidism. Both conserved end residues are part of each CDR3. D genes are given only for firm matches. For some rows the clone size is stated as once, few or many, or as a class when expanded; others skip it.

V gene: TRBV7-2
D gene: .
clone size: many
J gene: TRBJ2-4
CDR3 protein: CASSLRGGNIQYF
CDR3 DNA: TGTGCCAGCAGCCTAAGGGGGGGAAACATTCAGTACTTC

V gene: TRBV9
D gene: .
clone size: many
J gene: TRBJ1-1
CDR3 protein: CASSVGPFGQSTEAFF
CDR3 DNA: TGTGCCAGCAGCGTAGGACCGTTTGGACAGTCCACTGAAGCTTTCTTT

V gene: TRBV6-2/TRBV6-3
D gene: .
clone size: .
J gene: TRBJ1-5
CDR3 protein: CASSYWSTNQPQHF
CDR3 DNA: TGTGCCAGCAGTTACTGGTCGACAAATCAGCCCCAGCATTTT

V gene: TRBV20-1
D gene: .
clone size: many
J gene: TRBJ1-1
CDR3 protein: CSADQGPTEAFF
CDR3 DNA: TGCAGTGCTGACCAGGGGCCGACTGAAGCTTTCTTT

V gene: TRBV7-9
D gene: .
clone size: many
J gene: TRBJ1-6
CDR3 protein: CASSTGYSPLHF
CDR3 DNA: TGTGCCAGCAGCACCGGGTATTCACCCCTCCACTTT

V gene: TRBV12-3/TRBV12-4
D gene: TRBD2
clone size: many
J gene: TRBJ2-7
CDR3 protein: CASNSPGTSGKYEQYF
CDR3 DNA: TGTGCCAGCAATTCGCCGGGGACTAGCGGGAAGTACGAGCAGTACTTC

V gene: TRBV5-1
D gene: TRBD2
clone size: many
J gene: TRBJ2-7
CDR3 protein: CASSLVGTSGVYEQYF
CDR3 DNA: TGCGCCAGCAGCTTGGTGGGGACTAGCGGCGTCTACGAGCAGTACTTC

V gene: TRBV7-2
D gene: TRBD2
clone size: many
J gene: TRBJ2-7
CDR3 protein: CASSLEPRGRGQYF
CDR3 DNA: TGTGCCAGCAGCTTAGAGCCCAGAGGGAGGGGACAGTACTTC

V gene: TRBV19
D gene: .
clone size: many
J gene: TRBJ1-5
CDR3 protein: CASSTIKNSNQPQHF
CDR3 DNA: TGTGCCAGTAGTACTATTAAAAATAGCAATCAGCCCCAGCATTTT

V gene: TRBV29-1
D gene: .
clone size: many
J gene: TRBJ2-5
CDR3 protein: CSVGQLAGETQYF
CDR3 DNA: TGCAGCGTCGGCCAGTTAGCTGGGGAGACCCAGTACTTC